The 9 T cell receptor beta chains below were found in one sample sequenced in a study of Graves' ophthalmopathy and Graves' hyperthyroidism. RNA transcripts were the template, and TCR beta CDR3 regions were amplified from them. RT-PCR in the first round used HTBI primers; a second-round multiplex PCR followed. A single record per CDR3 protein comes from TCRdb applying MiXCR to the multiplex PCR reads. The table has approximately 700,000 distinct CDR3 sequences, about 41% seen once. Sequencing input: peripheral blood. The receptors come from an adult man with Graves' ophthalmopathy.

This clonotype showed up just once. The chain recombines TRBV7-9 with TRBJ2-7; 10 bases line up with TRBD2. Germline CDR1 reads SEHNR; CDR2 reads FQNEAQ (reference sequence). This CDR3 is built from 15 residues. V shed 5 bases and J 3 bases; nucleotides not matched to a gene: 7. The CDR3: CASSTGTSDLYEQYF. The CDR3, as DNA: TGTGCCAGCAGCACAGGGACTAGCGATCTCTACGAGCAGTACTTC.

This clonotype was counted between two and nine times. V is TRBV4-2 and J is TRBJ1-4; D is possibly TRBD1 (5 bases). V lost 0 bases and J lost 8, with 13 bases in between. The CDR3 runs 15 residues. Germline V gene lookup returns CDR1 LGHNA and CDR2 YNFKEQ. CDR3 nucleotides: TGTGCCAGCAGCCAAGATGGGGCGCAAGGAGAAAAACTGTTTTTT. This gives the protein CASSQDGAQGEKLFF.

This clonotype was observed a handful of times. The chain is built from TRBV7-2 and TRBJ2-2; D is uncertain. Germline values: CDR1 SGHTA, CDR2 FQGNSA. Between the trimmed V and J ends, which lost 3 bases and 0 bases, there was a span of 11 bases. The length of the CDR3 is 16 residues. The CDR3, as DNA: TGTGCCAGCAGCTTGGAGACCGTCCCGAACACCGGGGAGCTGTTTTTT. It codes for CASSLETVPNTGELFF.

The CDR3 DNA is TGCGCCAGCAGCCAAGATGCGGGGGTTGTTGAAAAACTGTTTTTT. Amino acids: CASSQDAGVVEKLFF. This rearrangement joins TRBV4-1 to TRBJ1-4; possibly TRBD1 for D (5 bases). Trimming left V 0 bases short and J 7 bases short, with 12 bases between. Germline assignment: CDR1 MGHRA and CDR2 YSYEKL. This CDR3 has 15 amino acids.

This clonotype has a count of ten or more. The rearrangement joins TRBV2 to TRBJ1-2, with 9 bases identical to TRBD1. V was pared by 6 bases and J by 7 bases, with 12 bases of the junction left unmatched. CDR1 and CDR2 from the germline V gene are SNHLY and FYNNEI. This CDR3 has 15 residues. CDR3 in amino acids: CASRVDRGSGGGYTF. The CDR3, as DNA: TGTGCCAGCAGGGTGGACAGGGGTTCAGGTGGTGGCTACACCTTC.

This clonotype appeared once. This chain uses TRBV10-3 with TRBJ1-2, with 7 bases that match TRBD1. J was trimmed by 4 bases and V by 10 bases; bases with no gene match: 15. This CDR3 has 15 amino acids. The germline V gene has CDR1 ENHRY and CDR2 SYGVKD. The CDR3 coding sequence is TGTGCCACCGAAGGACAGGACGGCTCCCGCTATGGCTACACCTTC. It is translated as CATEGQDGSRYGYTF.

This clonotype was seen a single time. The V gene is TRBV29-1, the J gene TRBJ2-7; possible D gene TRBD1, 7 bases. With the DNA end fitting TRBJ2-5 better, the J assignment may be wrong. The CDR3 covers 12 residues. The V gene's germline CDR1 is SQVTM and CDR2 ANQGSEA. The CDR3 is CSVEQGGETQYF. The CDR3 DNA reads as TGCAGCGTTGAACAGGGGGGCGAGACCCAGTACTTC.

The chain is built from TRBV9 and TRBJ2-7; TRBD2 agrees at 7 bases. Germline loops: CDR1 SGDLS, CDR2 YYNGEE. The V gene end was trimmed by 4 bases and the J gene end by 0 bases; junction bases not matched to a gene: 7. The length of the CDR3 is 15 residues. The CDR3 region is CASSPSGAFSYEQYF. The CDR3 DNA is TGTGCCAGCAGCCCGAGCGGGGCATTCTCCTACGAGCAGTACTTC.

As concerns this clonotype: Since the CDR3 does not end with the conserved phenylalanine or tryptophan, this likely comes from a read error. The DNA is left out, because the CDR3 cannot be placed on it with certainty; the CDR3 is given as TCRdb lists it. This chain connects TRBV19 to TRBJ1-3. The CDR3 adds up to 8 amino acids, both ends counted. The germline CDR1 and CDR2 sequences are LNHDA and SQIVND (reference sequence). This chain's CDR3 is CASSIGPA.